This T cell receptor (beta chain) was recovered during a study of shared clonotypes between healthy human individuals. Across the study: Each donor had three CD4 naive, three CD4 memory, two CD8 naive and one CD8 memory plate. Study-wide findings and caveats: An anticipated effect of sequencing depth on clonotype sharing among donors was recognized. Shared clonotypes: about 4.6% naive CD4, approximately 3.4% naive CD8, less than 2.5% memory CD4, roughly 0.4% memory CD8. Though the depth was large, rarefaction showed that sorted-subset sequencing was incomplete.

Germline CDR1 and CDR2: MNHNS and SASEGT. The CDR3 contains 15 residues. V gave up 1 base and J gave up 5 bases, with 13 bases separating them. Measured with immunoSEQ multiplex PCR; TCRdb has only the in-frame clones, and not every one. The sample consists of more than 500,000 clones, approximately 95% of them appearing once. With respect to this clone: What it recognizes is unknown.

The sample comprised naive CD4+ T cells sorted from blood. Noted subset: CD45RA+ positively selected. The chain couples TRBV6-1 to TRBJ2-3; no clear D. This TCR came from a woman in her twenties or thirties in good health. The CDR3 DNA is TGTGCCAGCAGTGAAGGAAGCTTCTCGGGAGATACGCAGTATTTT. Translating it yields CASSEGSFSGDTQYF.